Sequencing of this T cell receptor beta chain was carried out in a study of identical twins. Study results and caveats: The more abundant beta clonotypes in cord blood had fewer insertions, and memory repertoires did not show this. Sharing of beta out-of-frame sequences by twins showed a weaker excess. Conclusions relied on cross-sectional statistical analysis, not following the same donors.

There are 17 residues in the CDR3. The V segment lost 1 base and the J segment 4 bases; nucleotides outside the gene matches: 7. Germline-derived CDR1 and CDR2 are LGHNA and YNFKEQ. MiXCR was run by TCRdb on the 5' RACE reads, yielding one entry per CDR3 protein. Of about 690,000 distinct CDR3 sequences listed, 5.5% to 6.5% are singletons. A note on this clonotype: The antigen remains undetermined.

This sequence joins TRBV4-2 and TRBJ2-1; 10 bases match TRBD2. The sequence was collected from a man between 18 and 35 years old in good health. The source material was naive T cells sorted from blood. CDR3 protein: CASSQVLTSGKYNEQFF. The CDR3 coding sequence is TGTGCCAGCAGCCAAGTCCTAACTAGCGGGAAGTACAATGAGCAGTTCTTC.